The 17 T cell receptor beta chains below were found in one sample sequenced in a study of shared clonotypes between healthy human individuals (dated by TCRdb to about 2020). Library generation was performed with the immunoSEQ multiplex PCR assay. The table comes from immuneACCESS by way of TCRdb, which keeps in-frame sequences with V and J called. Part of the clones is missing from these tables; in studies checked, under half for an unresolved V gene and the rest for unknown reasons. The sample data list under 750,000 clones, and over 55% of these were observed just once. The ten biggest clones cover under 2% of the sample. Sequenced input: memory CD4+ T cells sorted from blood. The cell subset or site label on this specimen signifies: CD45RA-negative fraction. The receptor source for this set is a woman aged 25 to 39 in good health.

This clone was seen more than once but under ten times. The chain is built from TRBV11-2 and TRBJ1-2; D possibly corresponds to TRBD1 (5 bases). V lost 6 bases and J 8 bases, leaving 16 bases between the germline ends. Germline V gives CDR1 SGHAT, CDR2 FQNNGV. This CDR3 is built from 13 residues. The CDR3 nucleotides read TGTGCCAGCAGGAGGGACGGGGTGAAGGGCTACACCTTC. Its protein is CASRRDGVKGYTF. Using reference TRBV11-2 and TRBJ1-2 for the parts outside the CDR3, the full variable domain is EAGVAQSPRYKIIEKRQSVAFWCNPISGHATLYWYQQILGQGPKLLIQFQNNGVVDDSQLPKDRFSAERLKGVDSTLKIQPAKLEDSAVYLCASRRDGVKGYTFGSGTRLTVV.

The CDR3 nucleotides are TGTGCCAGCAGTTTATTGGGGACAGGGGGAAGCACAGATACGCAGTATTTT. This gives the protein CASSLLGTGGSTDTQYF. The V and J genes are TRBV28 and TRBJ2-3, with 11 bases lining up with TRBD1. The germline gives CDR1 MDHEN, CDR2 SYDVKM. V shed 1 base and J 0 bases; nucleotides not matched to a gene: 3. The CDR3 spans 17 residues.

The rearrangement joins TRBV7-9 to TRBJ2-2; D gene ambiguous. CDR1 is SEHNR, CDR2 FQNEAQ, per germline (reference sequence). Trimming stripped 3 bases from V and 1 base from J, with 6 bases between. CDR3 length: 14 amino acids. This CDR3 is CASSFSVNTGELFF. CDR3 DNA sequence: TGTGCCAGCAGCTTTTCAGTGAACACCGGGGAGCTGTTTTTT.

This clone was detected ten times or more. V usage is TRBV28 and J usage is TRBJ2-6; D is undetermined. Germline CDR1 MDHEN, CDR2 SYDVKM. Trimming stripped 2 bases from V and 0 bases from J, with 8 bases between. The CDR3 consists of 16 residues. CDR3 in DNA: TGTGCCAGCAGTTTACGGAAACTCTCTGGGGCCAACGTCCTGACTTTC. It is translated as CASSLRKLSGANVLTF.

The chain couples TRBV6-6 to TRBJ2-7; 8 bases are shared with TRBD2. The V and J ends lost 6 bases and 3 bases, in that order; junction bases with no gene match: 7. The CDR3 length is 14 residues. Germline values: CDR1 MNHNY, CDR2 SVGAGI (reference sequence). The CDR3 DNA reads TGTGCCAGCAGCCACCTGGCGGGAGGCTACGAGCAGTACTTC. This gives the protein CASSHLAGGYEQYF.

As regards this clone: Other DNA sequences in the same sample also yield this CDR3. V usage is TRBV5-6 and J usage is TRBJ1-1; TRBD1 is a possible D gene (5 bases). This CDR3 has 12 amino acids. Germline CDR1 is SGHDT and CDR2 is YYEEEE. Between the trimmed V and J ends, which lost 4 bases and 7 bases, there was a span of 11 bases. In nucleotides, the CDR3 is TGTGCCAGCAGCCTTGGGACGGATGAAGCTTTCTTT. It encodes CASSLGTDEAFF.

The rearrangement uses TRBV6-1 and TRBJ2-7, with D perhaps TRBD1 (6 bases). Germline CDR1 reads MNHNS; CDR2 reads SASEGT. With 3 bases removed from V and 0 bases from J, the gap between germline ends came to 12 bases. The CDR3 extends over 15 amino acids. CDR3 coding DNA: TGTGCCAGCAGTGAGGCACAGGACAGCTCCTACGAGCAGTACTTC. Residues: CASSEAQDSSYEQYF.

This chain connects TRBV11-2 to TRBJ2-7, with unresolved D. CDR1 SGHAT and CDR2 FQNNGV come from the germline V gene. The CDR3 extends over 14 amino acids. Trimming took 5 bases from V and 7 from J, leaving 18 bases between them. CDR3 region: CASSEILAVGEQYF. In nucleotides, the CDR3 is TGTGCCAGCAGCGAAATCCTTGCGGTGGGGGAGCAGTACTTC.

The chain recombines TRBV6-5 with TRBJ2-1, with TRBD1 matching over 10 bases. CDR3 length: 16 amino acids. With 4 bases clipped from V and 5 bases from J, the junction kept 8 bases outside the gene matches. Per the germline V gene, CDR1 is MNHEY and CDR2 is SVGAGI. CDR3: CASSFQPGQGNNEQFF. The DNA of the CDR3 is TGTGCCAGCAGTTTTCAACCGGGACAGGGGAACAATGAGCAGTTCTTC.

The J gene is TRBJ2-3, the V gene TRBV4-2; D call uncertain. The CDR3 extends over 15 amino acids. Germline V lookup: CDR1 LGHNA, CDR2 YNFKEQ. The germline V and J ends were trimmed by 5 bases and 4 bases, with 16 bases remaining between them. DNA for the CDR3: TGTGCCAGCAGCTTGGCCCAGACGAGGTCAGATACGCAGTATTTT. Its protein product is CASSLAQTRSDTQYF.

The CDR3 spells CASTDIELQGLRNQPQHF. The CDR3 DNA is TGTGCCAGTACCGATATCGAATTACAGGGGTTGAGGAATCAGCCCCAGCATTTT. The rearrangement links TRBV19 to TRBJ1-5; 7 bases fit TRBD1. This CDR3 comprises 18 residues. With V trimmed by 7 bases and J by 4 bases, 19 bases remained unmatched. Germline CDR1 LNHDA, CDR2 SQIVND (reference sequence). The variable domain in full, with the rest retrieved from reference TRBV19 and TRBJ1-5, is DGGITQSPKYLFRKEGQNVTLSCEQNLNHDAMYWYRQDPGQGLRLIYYSQIVNDFQKGDIAEGYSVSREKKESFPLTVTSAQKNPTAFYLCASTDIELQGLRNQPQHFGDGTRLSIL.

This clone was recorded once. The chain employs TRBV14 and TRBJ2-1; 7 bases align to TRBD2. Germline lookup yields CDR1 SGHDN and CDR2 FVKESK. J was trimmed by 6 bases and V by 3 bases; bases with no gene match: 14. The CDR3 consists of 17 residues. CDR3 sequence reads: CASSHSGRASGPNEQFF. The CDR3 nucleotides read TGTGCCAGCAGCCATTCAGGCAGGGCTAGCGGACCCAATGAGCAGTTCTTC.

The rearrangement joins TRBV28 to TRBJ1-5; a possible D gene is TRBD1 (5 bases). Per germline, CDR1 MDHEN and CDR2 SYDVKM. V was cut by 5 bases and J by 7 bases, with 15 bases left in between. This CDR3 region has 14 residues. CDR3 sequence: CASSLQGARQPQHF. For the CDR3, the DNA is TGTGCCAGCAGTCTCCAGGGTGCGCGGCAGCCCCAGCATTTT. Complete variable domain (other parts from reference TRBV28 and TRBJ1-5): DVKVTQSSRYLVKRTGEKVFLECVQDMDHENMFWYRQDPGLGLRLIYFSYDVKMKEKGDIPEGYSVSREKKERFSLILESASTNQTSMYLCASSLQGARQPQHFGDGTRLSIL.

The V call is TRBV11-3, the J call TRBJ2-3; D is unresolved. The CDR3 sequence is 13 residues long. The V end lost 1 base, the J end lost 2 bases, and 4 bases lay between the germline ends. Germline V CDR1 and CDR2: SGHNT, YENEEA. In DNA form, the CDR3 reads TGTGCCAGCAGCTTAGCTTTCACAGATACGCAGTATTTT. This encodes CASSLAFTDTQYF.

This chain joins TRBV29-1 and TRBJ2-5; D remains ambiguous. The ends were cut back, 4 bases at V and 0 bases at J, with 3 bases in the middle. Germline V gives CDR1 SQVTM, CDR2 ANQGSEA. This CDR3 region has 11 residues. The CDR3 DNA reads as TGCAGCGTTGTCTACCAAGAGACCCAGTACTTC. It codes for CSVVYQETQYF.

This chain connects TRBV5-1 to TRBJ2-2, with 7 bases fitting TRBD2. Germline values: CDR1 SGHRS, CDR2 YFSETQ. Trimming took 6 bases from V and 5 from J; bases not matched to a gene: 7. This CDR3 has 14 amino acids. CDR3 bases: TGCGCCAGCAATCATCAGGGAGGGACCGGGGAGCTGTTTTTT. Translation gives CASNHQGGTGELFF.

The gene calls are TRBV5-4 and TRBJ2-2; TRBD2 matches 11 bases. This CDR3 is 17 amino acids long. V shed 5 bases, J shed 2 bases, and the junction held 8 bases outside the gene matches. The germline V gene has CDR1 SGHNT and CDR2 YYREEE (reference sequence). The CDR3 region is CASRRLTSGDNTGELFF. For the CDR3, the DNA is TGTGCCAGCAGGAGACTGACTAGCGGGGACAACACCGGGGAGCTGTTTTTT. The full variable domain, its missing parts supplied by reference TRBV5-4 and TRBJ2-2, is ETGVTQSPTHLIKTRGQQVTLRCSSQSGHNTVSWYQQALGQGPQFIFQYYREEENGRGNFPPRFSGLQFPNYSSELNVNALELDDSALYLCASRRLTSGDNTGELFFGEGSRLTVL.